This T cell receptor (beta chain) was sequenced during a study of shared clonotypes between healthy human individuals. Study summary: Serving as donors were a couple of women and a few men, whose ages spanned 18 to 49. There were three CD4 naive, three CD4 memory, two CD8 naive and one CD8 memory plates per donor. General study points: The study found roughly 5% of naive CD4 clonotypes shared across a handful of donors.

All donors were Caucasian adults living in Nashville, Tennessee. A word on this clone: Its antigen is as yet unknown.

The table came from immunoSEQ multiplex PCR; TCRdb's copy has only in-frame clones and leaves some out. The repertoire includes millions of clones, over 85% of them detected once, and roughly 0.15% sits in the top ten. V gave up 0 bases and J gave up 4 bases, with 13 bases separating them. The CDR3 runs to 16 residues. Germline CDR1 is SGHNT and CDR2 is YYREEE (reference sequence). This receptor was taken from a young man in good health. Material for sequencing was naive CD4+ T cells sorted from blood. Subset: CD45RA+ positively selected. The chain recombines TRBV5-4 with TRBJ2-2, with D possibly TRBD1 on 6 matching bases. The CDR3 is CASSLAGDRSTGELFF. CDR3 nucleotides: TGTGCCAGCAGCTTGGCAGGGGATCGTTCCACCGGGGAGCTGTTTTTT.